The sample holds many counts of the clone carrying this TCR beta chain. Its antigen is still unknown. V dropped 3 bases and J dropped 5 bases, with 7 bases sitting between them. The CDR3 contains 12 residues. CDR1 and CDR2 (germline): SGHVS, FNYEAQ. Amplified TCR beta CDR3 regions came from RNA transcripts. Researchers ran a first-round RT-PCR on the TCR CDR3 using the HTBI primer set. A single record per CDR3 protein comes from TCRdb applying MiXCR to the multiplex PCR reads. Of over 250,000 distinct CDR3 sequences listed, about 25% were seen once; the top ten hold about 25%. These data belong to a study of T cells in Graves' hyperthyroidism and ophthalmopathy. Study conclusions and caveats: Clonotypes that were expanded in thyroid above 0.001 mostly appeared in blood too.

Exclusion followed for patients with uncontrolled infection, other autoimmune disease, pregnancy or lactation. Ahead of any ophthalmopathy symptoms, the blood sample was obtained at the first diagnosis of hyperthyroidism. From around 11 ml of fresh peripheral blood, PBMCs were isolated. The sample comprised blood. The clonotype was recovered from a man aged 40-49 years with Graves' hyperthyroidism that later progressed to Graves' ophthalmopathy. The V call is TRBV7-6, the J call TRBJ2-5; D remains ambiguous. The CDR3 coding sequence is TGTGCCAGCAGCTTTAGGCGGGAGACCCAGTACTTC. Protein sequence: CASSFRRETQYF.